This TCR beta chain was sequenced during a study of OX40 agonist ivuxolimab in advanced cancers. Study in general: Patients enrolled in dose escalation were diagnosed with hepatocellular carcinoma, melanoma, renal cell or head and neck cancer.

Whole-study findings and limits: Also present in some nonresponders was a low level of normalized T-cell clonal expansion.

Patients were ineligible given autoimmune disease history or systemic immunosuppression. The timepoints at which blood was sampled were baseline, cycle 4 day 1, and cycle 7 day 1. With regard to this clone: Its antigen is undetermined.

The ends lost 5 bases at V and 2 bases at J; junction bases unmatched: 16. This CDR3 contains 18 residues. Germline V gene sequence: CDR1 MDHEN, CDR2 SYDVKM. The assay was immunoSEQ multiplex PCR, and TCRdb's table has in-frame clones only and misses some. Seen here are about 100,000 clones, 75% to 95% observed once, and the top ten hold 0.25% to 0.35%. The TCR originated in an adult with an advanced solid tumor such as melanoma, head and neck, liver or kidney cancer. This sample comprised CD4+ or CD8+ T cells sorted from blood, obtained in a trial of the OX40 agonist ivuxolimab. This chain links TRBV28 with TRBJ2-7, with TRBD2 identical over 9 bases. The CDR3 is CASSPTSRGTSSTYEQYF. CDR3 DNA sequence: TGTGCCAGCAGTCCCACTTCCCGGGGGACTAGCAGTACCTACGAGCAGTACTTC.